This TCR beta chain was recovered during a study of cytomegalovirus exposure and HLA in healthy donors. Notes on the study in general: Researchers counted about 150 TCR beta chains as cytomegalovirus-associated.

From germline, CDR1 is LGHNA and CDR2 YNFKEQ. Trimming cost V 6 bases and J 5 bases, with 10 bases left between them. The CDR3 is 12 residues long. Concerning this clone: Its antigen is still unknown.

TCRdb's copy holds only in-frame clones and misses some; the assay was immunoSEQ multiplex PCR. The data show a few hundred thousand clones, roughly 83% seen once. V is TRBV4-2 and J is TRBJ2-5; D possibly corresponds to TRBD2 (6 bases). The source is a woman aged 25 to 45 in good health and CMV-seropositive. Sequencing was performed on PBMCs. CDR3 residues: CASSPSGETQYF. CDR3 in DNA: TGTGCCAGCAGTCCCAGCGGGGAGACCCAGTACTTC.